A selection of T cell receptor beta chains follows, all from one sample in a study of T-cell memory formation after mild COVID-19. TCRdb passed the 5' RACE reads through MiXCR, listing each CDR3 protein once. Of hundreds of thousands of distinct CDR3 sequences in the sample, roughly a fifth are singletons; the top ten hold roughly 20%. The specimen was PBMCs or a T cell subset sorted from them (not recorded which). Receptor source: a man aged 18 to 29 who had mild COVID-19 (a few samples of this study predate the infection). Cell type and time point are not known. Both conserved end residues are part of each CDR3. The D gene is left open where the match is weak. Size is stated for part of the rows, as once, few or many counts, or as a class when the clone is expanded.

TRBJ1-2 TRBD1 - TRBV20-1 CSARDRDRAYGYTF TGCAGTGCTAGAGACCGGGACAGGGCCTATGGCTACACCTTC
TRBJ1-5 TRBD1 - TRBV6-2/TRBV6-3 CASRRDRAAYQPQHF TGTGCCAGCAGAAGGGACAGGGCGGCCTATCAGCCCCAGCATTTT
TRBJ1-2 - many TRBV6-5 CASRTLKTIGYTF TGTGCCAGCAGGACCCTGAAAACAATAGGCTACACCTTC
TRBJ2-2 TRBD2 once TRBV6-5 CASRREGYTGELFF TGTGCCAGCAGGAGGGAGGGATACACCGGGGAGCTGTTTTTT
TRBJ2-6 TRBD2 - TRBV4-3 CASSPRPRGLAGANVLTF TGCGCCAGCAGCCCCAGGCCCAGGGGACTAGCTGGGGCCAACGTCCTGACTTTC
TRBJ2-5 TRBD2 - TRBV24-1 CATGAGEEQETQYF TGTGCCACCGGTGCGGGGGAGGAACAAGAGACCCAGTACTTC
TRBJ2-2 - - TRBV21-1 CASSNLKSTGELFF TGTGCCAGCAGCAATCTTAAGTCGACCGGGGAGCTGTTTTTT
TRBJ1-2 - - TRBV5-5 CASSAGMGGYTF TGTGCCAGCAGCGCGGGGATGGGGGGCTACACCTTC
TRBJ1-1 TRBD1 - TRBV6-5 CASILPPGQGPMRTEAFF TGTGCCAGCATCCTCCCGCCGGGACAGGGACCTATGCGCACTGAAGCTTTCTTT
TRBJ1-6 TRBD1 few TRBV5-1 CASSVGDRELLRGSPLHF TGCGCCAGCAGCGTAGGGGACAGGGAACTGTTAAGAGGCTCACCCCTCCACTTT
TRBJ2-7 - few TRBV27 CASSLDFSYEQYF TGTGCCAGCAGTTTAGACTTCTCCTACGAGCAGTACTTC
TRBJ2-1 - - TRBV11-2 CASSWVGNEQFF TGTGCCAGCAGCTGGGTGGGCAATGAGCAGTTCTTC
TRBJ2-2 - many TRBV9 CASSVENTGELFF TGTGCCAGCAGCGTAGAGAACACCGGGGAGCTGTTTTTT
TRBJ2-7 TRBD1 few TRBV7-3 CASSLGTGASEQYF TGTGCCAGCAGCTTGGGGACAGGGGCCTCCGAGCAGTACTTC
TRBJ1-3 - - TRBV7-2 CASSLVGTGNTIYF TGTGCCAGCAGCTTAGTTGGGACCGGAAACACCATATATTTT
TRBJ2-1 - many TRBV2 CASGGIGNEQFF TGTGCCAGCGGGGGTATTGGGAATGAGCAGTTCTTC
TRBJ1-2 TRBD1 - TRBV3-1 CASSQSQGVEGYTF TGTGCCAGCAGCCAATCCCAGGGGGTGGAGGGCTACACCTTC
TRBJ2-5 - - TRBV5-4 CASRADWYQETQYF TGTGCCAGCAGGGCGGACTGGTACCAAGAGACCCAGTACTTC
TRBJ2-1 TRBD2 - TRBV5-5 CASSRAGLAGANEQFF TGTGCCAGCAGCCGCGCTGGGTTAGCGGGGGCAAATGAGCAGTTCTTC
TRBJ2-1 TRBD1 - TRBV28 CASSLETGEVEQFF TGTGCCAGCAGTTTAGAGACAGGGGAGGTTGAGCAGTTCTTC
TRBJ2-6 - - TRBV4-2 CASSQDIFQSGANVLTF TGTGCCAGCAGCCAAGATATTTTTCAGTCTGGGGCCAACGTCCTGACTTTC
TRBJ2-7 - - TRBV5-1 CASSLGGRAGYEQYF TGCGCCAGCAGCTTGGGGGGCAGGGCCGGCTACGAGCAGTACTTC
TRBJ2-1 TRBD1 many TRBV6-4 CASSDGPGTGGEKDEQFF TGTGCCAGCAGTGACGGCCCCGGGACAGGGGGCGAAAAGGATGAGCAGTTCTTC
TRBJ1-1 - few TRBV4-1 CASSQPRTVNTEAFF TGCGCCAGCAGCCAACCCCGGACAGTGAACACTGAAGCTTTCTTT
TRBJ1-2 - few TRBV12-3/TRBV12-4 CASSFQQAYGYTF TGTGCCAGCAGTTTTCAACAGGCCTATGGCTACACCTTC
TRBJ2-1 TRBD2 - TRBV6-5 CASRGLAGGYNEQFF TGTGCCAGCAGGGGACTAGCGGGGGGGTACAATGAGCAGTTCTTC
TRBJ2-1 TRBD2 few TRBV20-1 CSARKVTSGYSYNEQFF TGCAGTGCTCGTAAGGTGACTAGCGGGTATTCCTACAATGAGCAGTTCTTC
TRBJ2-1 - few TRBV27 CASSFGALWFF TGTGCCAGCAGTTTCGGCGCGCTGTGGTTCTTC
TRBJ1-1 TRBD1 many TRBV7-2 CASSPQGRYTEAFF TGTGCCAGCAGCCCACAGGGGAGGTACACTGAAGCTTTCTTT
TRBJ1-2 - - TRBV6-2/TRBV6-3 CAAGPRGYTF TGTGCCGCGGGACCTCGCGGCTACACCTTC
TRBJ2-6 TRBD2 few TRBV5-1 CASSPLVAGFSGANVLTF TGCGCCAGCAGCCCTCTGGTAGCGGGGTTCTCTGGGGCCAACGTCCTGACTTTC
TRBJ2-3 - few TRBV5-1 CASSRLGGTVTDTQYF TGCGCCAGCAGCAGATTGGGCGGAACGGTAACAGATACGCAGTATTTT
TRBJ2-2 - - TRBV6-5 CASSYEGHPNTGELFF TGTGCCAGCAGTTACGAGGGACACCCGAACACCGGGGAGCTGTTTTTT
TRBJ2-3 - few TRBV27 CASRWIGGATDTQYF TGTGCCAGCAGATGGATTGGGGGGGCCACAGATACGCAGTATTTT
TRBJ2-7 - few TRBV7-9 CASSHREQISEQYF TGTGCCAGCAGCCACCGGGAGCAGATCTCCGAGCAGTACTTC
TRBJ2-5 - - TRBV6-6 CASSEGRRTALETQYF TGTGCCAGCTCAGAGGGGCGGAGGACGGCCTTGGAGACCCAGTACTTC
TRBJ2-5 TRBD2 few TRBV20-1 CSASGTSGVQETQYF TGCAGTGCTAGCGGGACTAGCGGGGTCCAAGAGACCCAGTACTTC
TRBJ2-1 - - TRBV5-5 CASSSVTGNNEQFF TGTGCCAGCAGCTCGGTCACGGGTAACAATGAGCAGTTCTTC
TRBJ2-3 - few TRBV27 CASSPKPDGTQYF TGTGCCAGCAGTCCAAAGCCAGATGGTACGCAGTATTTT
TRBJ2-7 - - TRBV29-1 CSGTTGGEEQYF TGCAGCGGGACCACAGGCGGGGAAGAGCAGTACTTC
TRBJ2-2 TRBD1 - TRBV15 CATSDRSGGELFF TGTGCCACCTCGGACAGGTCGGGCGGGGAGCTGTTTTTT
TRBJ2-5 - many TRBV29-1 CSVTPRPATQYF TGCAGCGTTACACCCCGACCGGCGACCCAGTACTTC